The source of this T cell receptor beta chain is a study of cytomegalovirus exposure and HLA in healthy donors. In the study overall: Around 83% of roughly 400 genotyped donors fell in the Caucasian-associated ancestry cluster.

Study findings and constraints: Serostatus for CMV was the only available immune exposure information. Per a later analysis, about 18,000 TCR beta sequences showed association with HLA alleles at 0.05 false discovery rate.

Use of 60 Vbeta and 13 Jbeta primers characterized the PCR. Assay used: immunoSEQ multiplex PCR; TCRdb lists only in-frame clones, some missing. Of 190,000 or so clones detected, 80% appear once; the ten largest clones hold about 0.63%. Each of the donors was a healthy bone marrow donor. On this clone itself: Its antigen is not known.

Germline V gene sequence: CDR1 SNHLY, CDR2 FYNNEI. V was trimmed by 7 bases and J by 0 bases, leaving 9 bases between them. The CDR3 consists of 14 residues. The chain employs TRBV2 and TRBJ2-2; the D is unclear. The receptor was isolated from a boy aged 5 to 17 in good health and CMV-seronegative. Sequencing was done on a sample of PBMCs. The CDR3 DNA is TGTGCCAGCACGCCCAACTCGAACACCGGGGAGCTGTTTTTT. Amino acid sequence: CASTPNSNTGELFF.